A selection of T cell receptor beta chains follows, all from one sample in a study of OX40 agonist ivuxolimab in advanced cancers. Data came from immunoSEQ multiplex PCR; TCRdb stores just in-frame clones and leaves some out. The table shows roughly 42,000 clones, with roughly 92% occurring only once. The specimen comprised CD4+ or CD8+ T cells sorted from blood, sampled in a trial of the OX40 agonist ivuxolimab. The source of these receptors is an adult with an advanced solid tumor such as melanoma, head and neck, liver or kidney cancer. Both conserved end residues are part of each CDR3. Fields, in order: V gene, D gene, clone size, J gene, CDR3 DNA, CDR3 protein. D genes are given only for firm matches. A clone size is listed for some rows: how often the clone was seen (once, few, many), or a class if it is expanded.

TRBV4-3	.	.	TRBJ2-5	TGCGCCAGCAGCCAGAGGTGGGTAGCTGAGGAAGAGACCCAGTACTTC	CASSQRWVAEEETQYF
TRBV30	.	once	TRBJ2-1	TGTGCCTGGGTGGGGGCACCTCAGCAGGGTGAGCAGTTCTTC	CAWVGAPQQGEQFF
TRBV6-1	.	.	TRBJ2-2	TGTGCCAGCAGTGAAACAGGGCAATACACCGGGGAGCTGTTTTTT	CASSETGQYTGELFF
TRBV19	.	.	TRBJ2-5	TGTGCCAGTAGTACCTTAGCGTCACAAGAGACCCAGTACTTC	CASSTLASQETQYF
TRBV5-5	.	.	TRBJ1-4	TGTGCCAGCAGTTCCGGGACCCTTAATGAAAAACTGTTTTTT	CASSSGTLNEKLFF
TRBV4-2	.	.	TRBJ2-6	TGTGCCAGCAGCCAATATGCTTCTGGGGCCAACGTCCTGACTTTC	CASSQYASGANVLTF
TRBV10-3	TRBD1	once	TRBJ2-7	TGTGCCATCAGCCAGGGGGCGAGCTCCTACGAGCAGTACTTC	CAISQGASSYEQYF
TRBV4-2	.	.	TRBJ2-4	TGTGCCAGCAGCCAAGAACGCGGACTCCTTCTGAACATTCAGTACTTC	CASSQERGLLLNIQYF
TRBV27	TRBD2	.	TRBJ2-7	TGTGCCAGCAGTTGGGGAGCGGGACCCTCCTACGAGCAGTACTTC	CASSWGAGPSYEQYF
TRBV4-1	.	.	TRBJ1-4	TGCGCCAGCAGCCAAGACCAGGGCCCGAATGAAAAACTGTTTTTT	CASSQDQGPNEKLFF
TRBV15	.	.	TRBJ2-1	TGTGCCACCAGCAGTGACACCTACAATGAGCAGTTCTTC	CATSSDTYNEQFF
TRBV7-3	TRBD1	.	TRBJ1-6	TGTGCCAGCAGTTTGACAGGGGGTTACTCACCCCTCCACTTT	CASSLTGGYSPLHF
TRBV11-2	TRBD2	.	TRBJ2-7	TGTGCCAGCAGCTTCTCGGGACTAGCTCTCTACGAGCAGTACTTC	CASSFSGLALYEQYF
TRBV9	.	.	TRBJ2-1	TGTGCCAGCAGCGCAACCGGGACCAGTTACAATGAGCAGTTCTTC	CASSATGTSYNEQFF
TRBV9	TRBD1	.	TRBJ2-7	TGTGCCAGCAGCGACGGGACAGAAGCCTACGAGCAGTACTTC	CASSDGTEAYEQYF
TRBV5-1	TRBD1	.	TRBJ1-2	TGCGCCAGCAGCCCCACAGGGGGCTTTAGGAACTATGGCTACACCTTC	CASSPTGGFRNYGYTF
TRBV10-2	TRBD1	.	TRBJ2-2	TGCGCCAGCAGTGGGGACAGGACGAACACCGGGGAGCTGTTTTTT	CASSGDRTNTGELFF
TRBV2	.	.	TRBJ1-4	TGTGCCAGCAGTGAAGCTCGAGGGGGAACTAATGAAAAACTGTTTTTT	CASSEARGGTNEKLFF
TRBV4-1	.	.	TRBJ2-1	TGCGCCAGCAGCTCCACAGGGTCCCACAATGAGCAGTTCTTC	CASSSTGSHNEQFF
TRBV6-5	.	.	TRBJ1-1	TGTGCCAGCAATCCCCCGGGGGTCAGCAACACTGAAGCTTTCTTT	CASNPPGVSNTEAFF